This T cell receptor (beta chain) was identified in a study of blood T cell repertoires in COVID-19. Study at large: The United States, Italy and Spain provided the acute and convalescent COVID-19 samples. The cDNA or gDNA used as material had been derived from T cells, B-cell-depleted T cells, or PBMCs.

In the original analysis: Estimation of nucleated cell counts was performed using reference gene primer amplification. Some clones are missing from TCRdb's copy, which holds only in-frame ones; the method was immunoSEQ multiplex PCR. V and J calls and clone size are given by that table; D and trimming were obtained from the DNA. This repertoire shows approximately 210,000 clones, roughly nine tenths found once; its top ten account for 0.78%. This clone was counted a few times. Sequenced material: peripheral blood. This sequence originates from a woman in her 70s with acute or convalescent COVID-19.

DNA of the CDR3: TGTGCCAGCAGCACCCCCCCGGGTTCTAATGAGCAGTTCTTC. Protein product: CASSTPPGSNEQFF. J is TRBJ2-1 and V is TRBV11-3; D not certain. The germline V gene has CDR1 SGHNT and CDR2 YENEEA. Trimming took 5 bases from V and 7 from J, leaving 15 bases between them. This CDR3 region has 14 residues. The full variable domain, its missing parts supplied by reference TRBV11-3 and TRBJ2-1, is EAGVVQSPRYKIIEKKQPVAFWCNPISGHNTLYWYLQNLGQGPELLIRYENEEAVDDSQLPKDRFSAERLKGVDSTLKIQPAELGDSAVYLCASSTPPGSNEQFFGPGTRLTVL.